A single sample is the source of the 27 T cell receptor beta chains below, sequenced in a study of shared clonotypes between healthy human individuals. Using immunoSEQ multiplex PCR, the repertoire was profiled, and TCRdb retains in-frame clones only, with some absent. In the table there are some 1 million clones, under 80% of which are singletons. Sequencing was performed on memory CD4+ T cells sorted from blood. Described subset: CD45RA-negative fraction. The receptors were sampled from a man aged 18 to 29 in good health.

The table lists this clone with a few counts. V is TRBV6-6 and J is TRBJ2-5; D may be TRBD2 (5 bases). The V end was cut by 8 bases, the J end by 5 bases, with 9 bases between. Per germline, CDR1 MNHNY and CDR2 SVGAGI (reference sequence). This CDR3 spans 11 amino acids. In nucleotides, the CDR3 is TGTGCCAGCGGGAGTCGGGAGACCCAGTACTTC. Encoded protein: CASGSRETQYF.

The chain employs TRBV25-1 and TRBJ2-4; D may be TRBD1 (5 bases). Germline V gene data show CDR1 as MGHDK and CDR2 as SYGVNS. The ends were cut back, 10 bases at V and 2 bases at J, with 6 bases in the middle. The CDR3 covers 11 residues. CDR3 sequence: CATGSKNIQYF. The CDR3 nucleotides read TGTGCCACAGGGTCCAAAAACATTCAGTACTTC.

This chain uses TRBV5-1 with TRBJ2-3, with a tentative D call TRBD2 (6 bases). Germline CDR1 is SGHRS and CDR2 is YFSETQ. The V and J ends lost 0 bases and 6 bases respectively, with 11 bases between them. The length of the CDR3 is 14 residues. In DNA form, the CDR3 reads TGCGCCAGCAGCTTGGAGGAGGGGAGCGATACGCAGTATTTT. This translates into CASSLEEGSDTQYF. Full variable domain (rest looked up from reference TRBV5-1 and TRBJ2-3): KAGVTQTPRYLIKTRGQQVTLSCSPISGHRSVSWYQQTPGQGLQFLFEYFSETQRNKGNFPGRFSGRQFSNSRSEMNVSTLELGDSALYLCASSLEEGSDTQYFGPGTRLTVL.

The rearrangement joins TRBV7-9 to TRBJ2-1; perhaps D is TRBD1 or TRBD2 (6 bases each). CDR3 size: 14 residues. Germline CDR1 and CDR2: SEHNR and FQNEAQ (reference sequence). Trimming removed 2 bases from V and 6 bases from J, with 11 bases in between. This CDR3 reads CASSLPGAPNEQFF. Here the CDR3 DNA reads TGTGCCAGCAGCTTACCGGGGGCGCCCAATGAGCAGTTCTTC.

The chain links TRBV7-8 to TRBJ2-7; D tentatively fits TRBD1 or TRBD2 (5 bases each). CDR3 size: 14 residues. The V gene's germline CDR1 is SGHVS and CDR2 FQNEAQ. V lost 5 bases to trimming and J lost 4 bases, with 15 bases between them. This chain's CDR3 is CASSSYGTSYEQYF. CDR3 DNA sequence: TGTGCCAGCAGCAGCTACGGGACGTCGTACGAGCAGTACTTC.

The rearrangement links TRBV11-2 to TRBJ2-1; 7 bases map to TRBD2. V lost 5 bases and J lost 0; bases outside the gene matches: 7. The germline V gene encodes CDR1 SGHAT and CDR2 FQNNGV. The CDR3 extends over 16 amino acids. CDR3 residues: CASSLRLASSYNEQFF. The CDR3 nucleotides read TGTGCCAGCAGCCTTCGACTAGCCAGCTCCTACAATGAGCAGTTCTTC.

The rearrangement uses TRBV19 and TRBJ2-2, with 13 bases lining up with TRBD2. Trimming took 5 bases from V and 5 from J; bases not matched to a gene: 8. The length of the CDR3 is 17 residues. The germline V gene encodes CDR1 LNHDA and CDR2 SQIVND (reference sequence). The CDR3 DNA is TGTGCCAGTAGTTCACTAGCGGGAGGGCCGCGGACCGGGGAGCTGTTTTTT. Protein product: CASSSLAGGPRTGELFF.

This chain connects TRBV30 to TRBJ2-5, with 7 positions matching TRBD1. CDR3 length: 13 residues. CDR1 is GTSNPN, CDR2 SVGIG, per germline (reference sequence). Trimming removed 2 bases from V and 1 base from J; junction bases left unmatched: 1. The CDR3 spells CAWSRGPQETQYF. CDR3 in DNA: TGTGCCTGGAGTAGGGGGCCCCAAGAGACCCAGTACTTC.

This clone was seen a single time. V gene TRBV19 combines with J gene TRBJ2-1; D perhaps matches TRBD1 (6 bases). Germline lookup yields CDR1 LNHDA and CDR2 SQIVND (reference sequence). The CDR3 sequence is 15 residues long. Deletions cut 4 bases from V and 7 bases from J, with 17 bases between. In DNA, the CDR3 is TGTGCCAGTAGTAACCTCAGGACAGTATGGAATGAGCAGTTCTTC. It encodes CASSNLRTVWNEQFF.

The rearrangement links TRBV6-5 to TRBJ1-5; no clear D. CDR1 and CDR2 (germline): MNHEY, SVGAGI. V was trimmed by 2 bases and J by 4 bases, leaving 6 bases between them. CDR3 length: 13 residues. The CDR3 DNA reads TGTGCCAGCAGTTACCAGAAAAATCAGCCCCAGCATTTT. It codes for CASSYQKNQPQHF.

This clone was recorded only once. This chain uses TRBV27 with TRBJ1-2; TRBD1 might be the D (5 bases). V lost 4 bases, J lost 8 bases, and 14 bases lay in between. There are 13 residues in the CDR3. CDR1 is MNHEY and CDR2 is SMNVEV in the germline V gene (reference sequence). The CDR3 region is CASSSSGPTGYTF. CDR3 DNA: TGTGCCAGCAGTTCCTCGGGACCAACAGGCTACACCTTC.

This clone was seen a few times. The CDR3 DNA reads TGCAGCGCCCTGGGGACTGCAACTAATGAAAAACTGTTTTTT. Translation gives CSALGTATNEKLFF. The V gene is TRBV29-1, the J gene TRBJ1-4, with a weak D call TRBD1 (5 bases). The CDR3 consists of 14 residues. The germline V gene encodes CDR1 SQVTM and CDR2 ANQGSEA. V was clipped by 7 bases and J by 0 bases, with 12 bases between them. Complete variable domain (other parts from reference TRBV29-1 and TRBJ1-4): SAVISQKPSRDICQRGTSLTIQCQVDSQVTMMFWYRQQPGQSLTLIATANQGSEATYESGFVIDKFPISRPNLTFSTLTVSNMSPEDSSIYLCSALGTATNEKLFFGSGTQLSVL.

The V call is TRBV25-1, the J call TRBJ2-2, with D hard to call. The CDR3 runs 14 residues. Germline values: CDR1 MGHDK, CDR2 SYGVNS. V was clipped by 1 base and J by 4 bases, with 7 bases between them. The CDR3 region is CASSESGFTGELFF. The DNA for the CDR3 is TGTGCCAGCAGTGAATCAGGCTTCACCGGGGAGCTGTTTTTT. Together with reference TRBV25-1 and TRBJ2-2, the CDR3 gives the full variable domain: EADIYQTPRYLVIGTGKKITLECSQTMGHDKMYWYQQDPGMELHLIHYSYGVNSTEKGDLSSESTVSRIRTEHFPLTLESARPSHTSQYLCASSESGFTGELFFGEGSRLTVL.

The chain recombines TRBV19 with TRBJ2-1; 8 bases are a match to TRBD2. The trim removed 5 bases at V and 7 bases at J, leaving 16 bases unmatched. Germline CDR1 reads LNHDA; CDR2 reads SQIVND (reference sequence). The CDR3 is 17 amino acids. The CDR3 sequence: CASSPTNGRAGGNEQFF. The CDR3 DNA follows: TGTGCCAGTAGTCCCACGAACGGGAGGGCCGGGGGAAATGAGCAGTTCTTC.

The chain recombines TRBV4-1 with TRBJ2-1; no definite D call. The V end lost 0 bases, the J end lost 3 bases, and 9 bases lay between the germline ends. From germline, CDR1 is MGHRA and CDR2 YSYEKL. This CDR3 contains 15 residues. In DNA form, the CDR3 reads TGCGCCAGCAGCCAAGATGGGTCCTACTACAATGAGCAGTTCTTC. Protein sequence: CASSQDGSYYNEQFF.

J is TRBJ2-5 and V is TRBV19, with D perhaps matching TRBD2 (7 bases). The germline V and J ends were trimmed by 9 bases and 5 bases, with 19 bases remaining between them. Germline CDR1 and CDR2: LNHDA and SQIVND (reference sequence). CDR3 length equals 14 residues. This chain's CDR3 is CASGGGALGETQYF. In DNA, the CDR3 is TGTGCCAGCGGAGGGGGGGCGCTTGGTGAGACCCAGTACTTC.

This chain uses TRBV27 with TRBJ2-1; TRBD2 matches 14 bases. This CDR3 has 15 amino acids. CDR1 is MNHEY and CDR2 is SMNVEV in the germline V gene (reference sequence). The trim removed 4 bases at V and 9 bases at J, leaving 5 bases unmatched. CDR3 protein: CASSSTSGGATEQFF. The CDR3 region has the DNA TGTGCCAGCAGTTCGACTAGCGGGGGGGCCACTGAGCAGTTCTTC.

The rearrangement joins TRBV7-8 to TRBJ2-1; D is unresolved. V lost 1 base to trimming and J lost 2 bases, with 9 bases between them. The CDR3 is 15 residues long. Germline-derived CDR1 and CDR2 are SGHVS and FQNEAQ. The CDR3 coding sequence is TGTGCCAGCAGCTTAGACGGGTTTCCCTACAATGAGCAGTTCTTC. Amino acids: CASSLDGFPYNEQFF.

The J gene is TRBJ2-7, the V gene TRBV12-2; the D call TRBD2 from the table was never checked on the DNA. TRBV12-2 is a pseudogene segment. The CDR3 runs to 14 residues. CDR3 sequence reads: CASRSSGRVSEQYF. The CDR3, as DNA: TGTGCAAGTCGATCTAGCGGGAGAGTGTCCGAGCAGTACTTC.

The rearrangement uses TRBV7-8 and TRBJ2-5; maybe TRBD2 (6 bases). The CDR3 sequence is 22 residues long. V lost 5 bases to trimming and J lost 0 bases, with 34 bases between them. CDR1 is SGHVS, CDR2 FQNEAQ, per germline. Written as DNA, the CDR3 is TGTGCCAGCAGCCCATGGCAGGGAAGAAAGACTAGGGTTGGGGACCACCAAGAGACCCAGTACTTC. This sequence encodes CASSPWQGRKTRVGDHQETQYF.

V gene TRBV9 combines with J gene TRBJ2-1, with unresolved D. The CDR3 sequence is 15 residues long. Germline V gives CDR1 SGDLS, CDR2 YYNGEE. Trimming shortened V by 6 bases and J by 5 bases, and 18 bases separated the two germline ends. The CDR3 is CASTNKANDHNEQFF. CDR3 coding DNA: TGTGCCAGCACGAACAAGGCTAACGATCACAATGAGCAGTTCTTC.

This sequence joins TRBV7-2 and TRBJ1-4; D remains unclear. Germline CDR1 reads SGHTA; CDR2 reads FQGNSA. The CDR3 is 13 residues long. Trimming took 3 bases from V and 3 from J, leaving 5 bases between them. The CDR3 here is CASSFGPNEKLFF. In nucleotides, the CDR3 is TGTGCCAGCAGCTTCGGTCCTAATGAAAAACTGTTTTTT.

This clone has a single count. Germline and junction disagree at one end, which may indicate a read error. The rearrangement uses TRBV6-5 and TRBJ1-5, with D uncertain. The CDR3 covers 14 residues. Germline assignment: CDR1 MNHEY and CDR2 SVGAGI. The CDR3 DNA reads TGTGCCAACCCAACATTTATCAGCAATCAGTCCCAGCATTTT. Amino acid sequence: CANPTFISNQSQHF.

The chain uses TRBV4-1 and TRBJ1-1; 7 nucleotides align to TRBD1. V was clipped by 3 bases and J by 7 bases; unmatched bases: 5. Germline values: CDR1 MGHRA, CDR2 YSYEKL. This CDR3 contains 13 residues. The CDR3 DNA reads TGCGCCAGCAGCCACCACGGGACAGATGAAGCTTTCTTT. This translates into CASSHHGTDEAFF.

This chain's CDR3 is CASSFTGGGEQYF. CDR3 in DNA: TGTGCCAGTAGCTTCACAGGGGGTGGCGAGCAGTACTTC. The chain links TRBV19 to TRBJ2-7; 8 positions match TRBD1. Trimming cost V 6 bases and J 6 bases; bases outside gene matches: 7. CDR1 is LNHDA, CDR2 SQIVND, per germline (reference sequence). The CDR3 spans 13 residues.

In its sample, this clone was seen once. Other DNA sequences in the same sample also yield this CDR3. The chain carries TRBV19 and TRBJ1-1; D is undetermined. The germline gives CDR1 LNHDA, CDR2 SQIVND (reference sequence). V was cut by 7 bases and J by 4 bases, with 13 bases left in between. The CDR3 spans 13 residues. The CDR3 loop reads CASTKRESTEAFF. The DNA of the CDR3 is TGTGCCAGTACAAAGAGGGAGAGCACTGAAGCTTTCTTT.

The V call is TRBV19, the J call TRBJ2-3; 8 bases agree with TRBD2. CDR3 length: 14 residues. Germline V CDR1 and CDR2: LNHDA, SQIVND (reference sequence). Trimming removed 8 bases from V and 0 bases from J; junction bases left unmatched: 4. CDR3 in DNA: TGTGCCAGTTCCCTAGCGGGTAGCACAGATACGCAGTATTTT. Its translation is CASSLAGSTDTQYF.